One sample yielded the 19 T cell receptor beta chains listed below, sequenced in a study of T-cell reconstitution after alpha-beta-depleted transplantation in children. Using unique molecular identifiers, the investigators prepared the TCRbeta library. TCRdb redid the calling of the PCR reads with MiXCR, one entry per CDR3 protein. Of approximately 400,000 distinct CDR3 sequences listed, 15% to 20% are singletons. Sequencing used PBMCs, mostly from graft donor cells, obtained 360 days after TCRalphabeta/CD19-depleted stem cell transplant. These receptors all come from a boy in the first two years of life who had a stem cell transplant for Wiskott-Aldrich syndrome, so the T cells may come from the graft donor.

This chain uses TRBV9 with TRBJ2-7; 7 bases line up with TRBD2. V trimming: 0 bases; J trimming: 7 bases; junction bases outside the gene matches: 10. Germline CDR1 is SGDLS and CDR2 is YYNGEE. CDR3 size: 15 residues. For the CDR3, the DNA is TGTGCCAGCAGCGTAGGAGCTAGCGGAGCCGGGGAGCAGTACTTC. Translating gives CASSVGASGAGEQYF. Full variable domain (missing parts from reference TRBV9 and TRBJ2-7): DSGVTQTPKHLITATGQRVTLRCSPRSGDLSVYWYQQSLDQGLQFLIQYYNGEERAKGNILERFSAQQFPDLHSELNLSSLELGDSALYFCASSVGASGAGEQYFGPGTRLTVT.

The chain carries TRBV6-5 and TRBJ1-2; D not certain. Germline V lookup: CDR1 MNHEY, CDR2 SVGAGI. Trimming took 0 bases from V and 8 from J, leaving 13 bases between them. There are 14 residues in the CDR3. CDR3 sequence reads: CASSYSRVVGGYTF. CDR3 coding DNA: TGTGCCAGCAGTTACTCGAGGGTAGTGGGGGGCTACACCTTC.

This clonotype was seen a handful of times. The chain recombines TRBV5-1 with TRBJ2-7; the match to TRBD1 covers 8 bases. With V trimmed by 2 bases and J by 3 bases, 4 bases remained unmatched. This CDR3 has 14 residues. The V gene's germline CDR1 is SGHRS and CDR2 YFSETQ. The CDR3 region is CASSFGQGFYEQYF. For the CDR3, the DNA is TGCGCCAGCAGCTTCGGACAGGGTTTCTACGAGCAGTACTTC.

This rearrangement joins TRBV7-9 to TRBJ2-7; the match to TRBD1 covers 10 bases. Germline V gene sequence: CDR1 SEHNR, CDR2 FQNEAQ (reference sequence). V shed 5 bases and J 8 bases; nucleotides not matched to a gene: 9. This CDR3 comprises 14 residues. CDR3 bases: TGTGCCAGCAGCCCTCCGGGACAGGGGTACAAGCAGTACTTC. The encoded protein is CASSPPGQGYKQYF.

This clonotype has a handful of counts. CDR3 sequence: CSAIAGNHEQYF. The CDR3 DNA reads as TGCAGTGCTATAGCGGGGAACCACGAGCAGTACTTC. The chain joins TRBV20-1 to TRBJ2-7; 8 bases agree with TRBD2. The CDR3 loop spans 12 amino acids. Germline values: CDR1 DFQATT, CDR2 SNEGSKA (reference sequence). The J segment lost 5 bases and the V segment lost 4 bases, leaving 4 bases of the junction unmatched.

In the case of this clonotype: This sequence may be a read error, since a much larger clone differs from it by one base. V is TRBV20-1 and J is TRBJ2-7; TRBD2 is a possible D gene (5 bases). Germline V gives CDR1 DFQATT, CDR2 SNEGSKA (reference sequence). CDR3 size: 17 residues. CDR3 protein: CCARRIMLTSELLGQYF. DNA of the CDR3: TGCTGTGCTAGACGTATAATGCTAACTAGTGAACTTCTCGGGCAGTACTTC.

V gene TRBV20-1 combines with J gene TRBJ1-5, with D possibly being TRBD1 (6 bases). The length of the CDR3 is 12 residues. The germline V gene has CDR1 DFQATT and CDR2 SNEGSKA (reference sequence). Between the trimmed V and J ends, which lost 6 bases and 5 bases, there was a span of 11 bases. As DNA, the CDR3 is TGCAGTGCGGGAGGGGGGTATCAGCCCCAGCATTTT. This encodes CSAGGGYQPQHF.

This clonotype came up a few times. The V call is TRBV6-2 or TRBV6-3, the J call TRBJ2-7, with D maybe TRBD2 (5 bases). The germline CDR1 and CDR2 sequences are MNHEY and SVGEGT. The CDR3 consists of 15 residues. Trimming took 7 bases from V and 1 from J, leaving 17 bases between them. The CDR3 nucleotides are TGTGCCAGCACCGATGGACTCACCCATTCCTACGAGCAGTACTTC. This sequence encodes CASTDGLTHSYEQYF.

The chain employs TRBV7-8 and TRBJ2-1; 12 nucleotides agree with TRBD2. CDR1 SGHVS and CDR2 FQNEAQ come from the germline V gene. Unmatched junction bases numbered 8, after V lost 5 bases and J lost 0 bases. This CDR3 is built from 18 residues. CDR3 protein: CASSNGLAGRSSYNEQFF. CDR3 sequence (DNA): TGTGCCAGCAGCAATGGACTAGCGGGAAGATCCTCCTACAATGAGCAGTTCTTC.

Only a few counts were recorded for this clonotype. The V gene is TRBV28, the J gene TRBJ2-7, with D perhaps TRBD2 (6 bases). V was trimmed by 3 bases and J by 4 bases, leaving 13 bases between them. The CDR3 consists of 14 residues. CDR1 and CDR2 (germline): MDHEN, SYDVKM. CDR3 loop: CASSFGGSEYEQYF. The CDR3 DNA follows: TGTGCCAGCAGTTTTGGAGGGTCGGAGTACGAGCAGTACTTC.

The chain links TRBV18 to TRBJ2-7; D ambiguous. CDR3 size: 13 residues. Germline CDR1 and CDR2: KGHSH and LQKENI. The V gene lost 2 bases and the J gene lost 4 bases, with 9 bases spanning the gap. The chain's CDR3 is CASSPMGNYEQYF. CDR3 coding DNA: TGTGCCAGCTCACCAATGGGCAATTACGAGCAGTACTTC.

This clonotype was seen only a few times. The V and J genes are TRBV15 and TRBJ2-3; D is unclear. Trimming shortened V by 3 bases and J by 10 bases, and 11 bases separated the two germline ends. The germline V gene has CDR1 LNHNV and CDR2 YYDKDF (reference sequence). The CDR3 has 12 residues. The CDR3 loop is CATSRNHLSQYF. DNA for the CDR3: TGTGCCACCAGCAGGAACCACTTATCGCAGTATTTT.

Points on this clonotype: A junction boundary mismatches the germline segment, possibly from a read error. CDR3 protein: CASSYDRYGYAF. CDR3 DNA sequence: TGCGCCAGCAGCTACGACAGATATGGCTACGCCTTC. V and J are TRBV5-1 and TRBJ1-2; the D gene is possibly TRBD1 (5 bases). This CDR3 has 12 residues. Germline V gives CDR1 SGHRS, CDR2 YFSETQ.

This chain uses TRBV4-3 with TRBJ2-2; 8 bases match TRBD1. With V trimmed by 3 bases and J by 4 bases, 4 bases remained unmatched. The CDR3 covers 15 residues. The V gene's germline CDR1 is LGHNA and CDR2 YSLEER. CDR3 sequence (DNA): TGCGCCAGCAGCCAGACAGGGGTCCGCACCGGGGAGCTGTTTTTT. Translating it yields CASSQTGVRTGELFF.

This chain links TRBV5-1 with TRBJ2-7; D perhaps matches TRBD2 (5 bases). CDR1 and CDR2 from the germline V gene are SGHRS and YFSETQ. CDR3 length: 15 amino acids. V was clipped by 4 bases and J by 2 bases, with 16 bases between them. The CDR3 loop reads CASSVPLAGPYEQYF. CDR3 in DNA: TGCGCCAGCAGCGTACCCCTGGCGGGTCCCTACGAGCAGTACTTC.

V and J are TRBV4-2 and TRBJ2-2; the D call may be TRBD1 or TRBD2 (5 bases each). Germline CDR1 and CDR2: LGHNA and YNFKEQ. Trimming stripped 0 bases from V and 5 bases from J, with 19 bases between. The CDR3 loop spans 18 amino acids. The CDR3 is CASSQEIMVGPRTGELFF. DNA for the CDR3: TGTGCCAGCAGCCAAGAGATAATGGTGGGACCCCGGACCGGGGAGCTGTTTTTT.

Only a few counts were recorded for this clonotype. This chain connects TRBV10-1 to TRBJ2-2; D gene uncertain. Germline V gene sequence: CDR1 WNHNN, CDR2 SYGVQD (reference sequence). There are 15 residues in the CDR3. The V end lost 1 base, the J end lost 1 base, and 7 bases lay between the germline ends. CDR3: CASSEFRGNTGELFF. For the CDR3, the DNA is TGCGCCAGCAGTGAGTTCAGAGGGAACACCGGGGAGCTGTTTTTT.

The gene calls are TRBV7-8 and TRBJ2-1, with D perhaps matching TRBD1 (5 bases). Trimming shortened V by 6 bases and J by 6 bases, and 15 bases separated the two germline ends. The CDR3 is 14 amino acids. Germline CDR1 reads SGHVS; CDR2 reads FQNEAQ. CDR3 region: CASSYLGVVNEQFF. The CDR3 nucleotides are TGTGCCAGCAGTTACCTAGGGGTAGTCAATGAGCAGTTCTTC.

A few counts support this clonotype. CDR3 sequence (DNA): TGCAGTGCTAGAGAAGGCGGTTACTCCTACGAGCAGTACTTC. It encodes CSAREGGYSYEQYF. This sequence joins TRBV20-1 and TRBJ2-7; D is unclear. Germline V gives CDR1 DFQATT, CDR2 SNEGSKA (reference sequence). V shed 0 bases and J shed 0 bases, with 9 bases lying between them. CDR3 length equals 14 residues.